This T cell receptor (beta chain) originates from a study of vaccination and CD4 T cells after COVID-19. Study in general: A median of approximately 100 days (range 35 to 161) separated diagnosis from post-COVID sampling.

As regards this clonotype: Its target is unknown.

Study-level points and caveats: Spike mono-reactivity was evident in 304 of the 307 vaccine-specific clones derived from convalescent patients.

This CDR3 contains 14 residues. The V gene lost 1 base and the J gene lost 4 bases, with 7 bases spanning the gap. CDR1 and CDR2 (germline): LNHNV, YYDKDF (reference sequence). The sample's treatment: approximately 11-day PBMC culture with coronavirus spike peptide pools or control peptides (ViraFEST assay). Once peptide pools had expanded antigen-specific T cells, ViraFEST sequenced TCRs. Before Alpha, Beta and Delta appeared in the US, convalescents tested positive (March–late 2020). At the Johns Hopkins FTIC core, DNA taken from cultured CD4+ T cells was sequenced by way of the Oncomine TCR Beta short-read assay. One entry per CDR3 protein, called by TCRdb with MiXCR from the PCR reads. This sample carries more than 20,000 distinct CDR3 sequences, about 40% of them seen once, and the ten largest clones take approximately 7.9%.

J is TRBJ2-2 and V is TRBV15; perhaps TRBD2 as D (5 bases). This clonotype was obtained from a human donor who had recovered from COVID-19. What was sequenced was CD4+ T cells from blood, cultured in vitro. Written as DNA, the CDR3 is TGTGCCACCAGCAGAGGAGGGCGCACCGGGGAGCTGTTTTTT. Amino acids: CATSRGGRTGELFF.